The 19 T cell receptor beta chains below come from one sample, sequenced in a study of cytomegalovirus exposure and HLA in healthy donors. PCR primers comprised 60 Vbeta and 13 Jbeta primers. TCRdb's table, derived via immunoSEQ multiplex PCR, lists solely in-frame clones and lacks some. The sample holds some 160,000 clones, 60% to 80% seen once. The sequenced sample consisted of PBMCs. The receptors stem from a woman aged 25 to 39 in good health and CMV-seronegative.

The chain couples TRBV5-1 to TRBJ2-5, with 9 bases matching TRBD1. The CDR3 sequence is 15 residues long. In germline, CDR1 is SGHRS, CDR2 YFSETQ. With V trimmed by 4 bases and J by 5 bases, 9 bases remained unmatched. DNA of the CDR3: TGCGCCAGCAGCCCTCAAGGACAGGGGCTGGAGACCCAGTACTTC. This sequence encodes CASSPQGQGLETQYF.

The chain couples TRBV7-2 to TRBJ2-3, with 7 positions matching TRBD2. This CDR3 contains 16 residues. Germline lookup yields CDR1 SGHTA and CDR2 FQGNSA. V was pared by 0 bases and J by 0 bases, with 3 bases of the junction left unmatched. The CDR3 region is CASSLALAGSTDTQYF. The CDR3 coding sequence is TGTGCCAGCAGCTTAGCTTTAGCGGGCAGCACAGATACGCAGTATTTT.

This clone was seen only once. This chain uses TRBV18 with TRBJ1-1; TRBD1 is a possible D gene (6 bases). V lost 0 bases and J 0 bases, leaving 14 bases between the germline ends. The germline V gene has CDR1 KGHSH and CDR2 LQKENI. The CDR3 extends over 17 amino acids. As DNA, the CDR3 is TGTGCCAGCTCACCACCGGGGAGGGGGGGGATGAACACTGAAGCTTTCTTT. Its protein is CASSPPGRGGMNTEAFF.

The rearrangement joins TRBV7-2 to TRBJ2-2; D is perhaps TRBD1 (5 bases). Germline values: CDR1 SGHTA, CDR2 FQGNSA. With 0 bases removed from V and 3 bases from J, the gap between germline ends came to 11 bases. The CDR3 has 16 residues. In DNA, the CDR3 is TGTGCCAGCAGCTTAGCCCAGGGCAAGTACACCGGGGAGCTGTTTTTT. The encoded protein is CASSLAQGKYTGELFF.

This chain's CDR3 is CASSLPSSNTEAFF. The CDR3 bases are TGCGCCAGCAGCCTTCCGTCCTCGAACACTGAAGCTTTCTTT. This sequence joins TRBV5-1 and TRBJ1-1; D ambiguous. The length of the CDR3 is 14 residues. V was pared by 4 bases and J by 1 base, with 11 bases between. Germline V gives CDR1 SGHRS, CDR2 YFSETQ.

The CDR3 bases are TGTGCCAGCAGCTCGGGTGGGCGGGAGAATCAGCCCCAGCATTTT. It specifies CASSSGGRENQPQHF. J is TRBJ1-5 and V is TRBV7-2; no clear D. V was shortened by 4 bases and J by 4 bases, with 14 bases between the two germline ends. Germline V gene sequence: CDR1 SGHTA, CDR2 FQGNSA. The CDR3 contains 15 residues. Full variable domain (missing parts from reference TRBV7-2 and TRBJ1-5): GAGVSQSPSNKVTEKGKDVELRCDPISGHTALYWYRQSLGQGLEFLIYFQGNSAPDKSGLPSDRFSAERTGGSVSTLTIQRTQQEDSAVYLCASSSGGRENQPQHFGDGTRLSIL.

This chain connects TRBV28 to TRBJ1-2; D not resolved. This CDR3 has 13 residues. V gave up 2 bases and J gave up 4 bases, with 8 bases separating them. Germline CDR1 is MDHEN and CDR2 is SYDVKM. CDR3 DNA sequence: TGTGCCAGCAGTTTAATCAGGTTCTATGGCTACACCTTC. This codes for CASSLIRFYGYTF.

This clone was counted a single time. The chain is built from TRBV7-2 and TRBJ1-5; no reliable D call. Trimming removed 8 bases at V and 6 bases at J, with 8 bases between. The CDR3 has 11 residues. The germline V gene has CDR1 SGHTA and CDR2 FQGNSA. For the CDR3, the DNA is TGTGCCAGCTCTTCAGGTCAGCCCCAGCATTTT. Translating it yields CASSSGQPQHF. Together with reference TRBV7-2 and TRBJ1-5, the CDR3 gives the full variable domain: GAGVSQSPSNKVTEKGKDVELRCDPISGHTALYWYRQSLGQGLEFLIYFQGNSAPDKSGLPSDRFSAERTGGSVSTLTIQRTQQEDSAVYLCASSSGQPQHFGDGTRLSIL.

This clone was seen a few times. The chain couples TRBV6-1 to TRBJ1-5; no clear D gene. The CDR3 length is 14 residues. CDR1 is MNHNS and CDR2 is SASEGT in the germline V gene. Trimming cost V 6 bases and J 2 bases, with 11 bases left between them. CDR3 loop: CASRGHDGNQPQHF. As DNA, the CDR3 is TGTGCCAGCAGGGGCCATGATGGCAATCAGCCCCAGCATTTT.

This chain's CDR3 is CASSWGLQENYGYTF. The CDR3 DNA reads TGCGCCAGCAGCTGGGGCCTACAGGAGAACTATGGCTACACCTTC. The chain couples TRBV5-1 to TRBJ1-2; D might be TRBD1 (5 bases). Germline V lookup: CDR1 SGHRS, CDR2 YFSETQ. Trimming left V 3 bases short and J 2 bases short, with 14 bases between. The CDR3 is 15 amino acids.

The chain carries TRBV5-1 and TRBJ2-7; 10 bases align to TRBD1. The CDR3 spans 14 residues. The germline gives CDR1 SGHRS, CDR2 YFSETQ. J gave up 7 bases and V 4 bases, and 8 bases lay outside the gene matches. CDR3 amino acids: CASSERQGAGEQYF. The CDR3 DNA reads as TGCGCCAGCAGCGAGCGACAGGGGGCGGGGGAGCAGTACTTC.

The chain joins TRBV30 to TRBJ1-1; no reliable D call. Germline CDR1 GTSNPN, CDR2 SVGIG (reference sequence). The CDR3 extends over 13 amino acids. The V end lost 1 base, the J end lost 2 bases, and 8 bases lay between the germline ends. The CDR3 region has the DNA TGTGCCTGGAGTGGGCAGTTTAACACTGAAGCTTTCTTT. Its protein is CAWSGQFNTEAFF.

The chain combines TRBV5-1 with TRBJ1-5, with 7 bases that match TRBD1. With V trimmed by 3 bases and J by 4 bases, 4 bases remained unmatched. Germline-derived CDR1 and CDR2 are SGHRS and YFSETQ. The CDR3 contains 14 residues. In DNA, the CDR3 is TGCGCCAGCAGCTCGGGACAGCCTAATCAGCCCCAGCATTTT. Protein: CASSSGQPNQPQHF.

The chain combines TRBV28 with TRBJ2-5, with 7 bases identical to TRBD2. Germline-derived CDR1 and CDR2 are MDHEN and SYDVKM. Germline trimming cut 3 bases from V and 0 bases from J; bases unmatched to any gene: 7. This CDR3 has 16 residues. This CDR3 is CASSFSLAANQETQYF. CDR3 nucleotides: TGTGCCAGCAGTTTCTCCCTAGCGGCAAACCAAGAGACCCAGTACTTC.

The chain links TRBV6-1 to TRBJ1-2, with D tentatively TRBD1 (6 bases). The CDR3 covers 15 residues. V gave up 6 bases and J gave up 0 bases, with 14 bases separating them. The germline gives CDR1 MNHNS, CDR2 SASEGT. The CDR3 DNA sequence: TGTGCCAGCAGGGCTACTGACAGGACTAACTATGGCTACACCTTC. This translates into CASRATDRTNYGYTF.

This clone showed up just a few times. The J gene is TRBJ2-7, the V gene TRBV4-1; TRBD1 agrees at 7 bases. Germline CDR1 and CDR2: MGHRA and YSYEKL. The CDR3 covers 14 residues. V shed 4 bases and J 2 bases; nucleotides not matched to a gene: 5. The CDR3 protein is CASSLGTETYEQYF. The CDR3 DNA is TGCGCCAGCAGCCTTGGGACAGAAACCTACGAGCAGTACTTC.

This rearrangement joins TRBV6-1 to TRBJ2-7; a weak D match, TRBD1 (5 bases). Germline V CDR1 and CDR2: MNHNS, SASEGT. Trimming removed 5 bases at V and 3 bases at J, with 8 bases between. The CDR3 runs to 12 residues. CDR3 amino acids: CASSLDSYEQYF. The CDR3 DNA sequence: TGTGCCAGCAGTCTCGACAGCTACGAGCAGTACTTC.

This sequence joins TRBV6-6 and TRBJ2-7, with a possible D match to TRBD1 (6 bases). V gave up 0 bases and J gave up 0 bases, with 12 bases separating them. The CDR3 runs 16 residues. Germline CDR1 reads MNHNY; CDR2 reads SVGAGI (reference sequence). This CDR3 reads CASSYSGQGSSYEQYF. In nucleotides, the CDR3 is TGTGCCAGCAGTTACTCAGGCCAGGGGAGCTCCTACGAGCAGTACTTC.

The chain recombines TRBV11-3 with TRBJ2-2, with TRBD2 matching 8 bases. The CDR3 extends over 15 amino acids. Per germline, CDR1 SGHNT and CDR2 YENEEA. Losses at the gene ends were 2 bases for V and 7 bases for J; bases not matched to a gene: 6. CDR3 sequence (DNA): TGTGCCAGCAGCTTACTCGGGGGGGCCCACGGGGAGCTGTTTTTT. It yields the protein CASSLLGGAHGELFF.